The 11 T cell receptor beta chains given below trace back to one sample, sequenced in a study of post-analysis software for immune sequencing data. General study results and limits: The five TRBV segments detected at higher frequency in patients than in controls included TRBV5-6, TRBV5-1 and TRBV20-1.

Their specific antigens are unknown. Unique molecular identifiers were carried by the TCR beta cDNA libraries. TCRdb used MiXCR to reprocess the PCR reads, holding one entry per CDR3 protein. The sample carries roughly 700,000 distinct CDR3 sequences, about 27% recorded once. Sequencing was performed on blood. The receptors originated from a girl aged 5 to 17 with multiple sclerosis.

V gene TRBV18 combines with J gene TRBJ1-1; D gene unclear. V was clipped by 2 bases and J by 1 base, with 5 bases between them. The CDR3 runs 13 residues. The germline CDR1 and CDR2 sequences are KGHSH and LQKENI. The CDR3 loop reads CASSPNSNTEAFF. CDR3 coding DNA: TGTGCCAGCTCACCAAACTCGAACACTGAAGCTTTCTTT.

This chain links TRBV20-1 with TRBJ2-7; possible D gene TRBD1, 5 bases. There are 14 residues in the CDR3. With 0 bases removed from V and 3 bases from J, the gap between germline ends came to 12 bases. From germline, CDR1 is DFQATT and CDR2 SNEGSKA (reference sequence). CDR3 bases: TGCAGTGCTAGAGATGCCCAGGGCGTCTACGAGCAGTACTTC. Translation: CSARDAQGVYEQYF.

This clonotype came up a few times. This chain uses TRBV2 with TRBJ2-7, with a possible D match to TRBD2 (5 bases). CDR1 and CDR2 from the germline V gene are SNHLY and FYNNEI. The CDR3 has 14 residues. V was trimmed by 7 bases and J by 4 bases, leaving 17 bases between them. The CDR3 sequence is CASKKTEAVYEQYF. The CDR3 DNA reads as TGTGCCAGCAAAAAGACGGAGGCGGTGTACGAGCAGTACTTC.

Details on this clonotype: Compared with germline, one end of the junction differs, possibly owing to a read error. The chain is built from TRBV10-3 and TRBJ2-1, with D perhaps TRBD2 (6 bases). The CDR3 is made up of 14 amino acids. CDR1 and CDR2 from the germline V gene are ENHRY and SYGVKD. The CDR3 DNA reads TGTGCCATCGGTGAGAGACTAGACTACAATGAGCAGTTCTTC. This encodes CAIGERLDYNEQFF.

This chain's CDR3 is CSARWGDRVLPEAFF. Written as DNA, the CDR3 is TGCAGTGCTAGATGGGGGGACAGGGTTCTGCCTGAAGCTTTCTTT. This chain joins TRBV20-1 and TRBJ1-1, with 9 bases identical to TRBD1. J was trimmed by 6 bases and V by 2 bases; bases with no gene match: 10. The CDR3 is 15 residues long. Germline lookup yields CDR1 DFQATT and CDR2 SNEGSKA (reference sequence).

The chain is built from TRBV7-2 and TRBJ2-3; 8 bases align to TRBD2. In germline, CDR1 is SGHTA, CDR2 FQGNSA. V gave up 4 bases and J gave up 1 base; unmatched junction bases: 4. CDR3 length: 15 amino acids. For the CDR3, the DNA is TGTGCCAGCAGCTGGCATAGCGGGGGCACAGATACGCAGTATTTT. Encoded protein: CASSWHSGGTDTQYF.

This clonotype was detected a few times. The genes are TRBV7-2 and TRBJ2-7; TRBD2 matches at 10 bases. The CDR3 loop spans 17 amino acids. CDR1 and CDR2 (germline): SGHTA, FQGNSA. J gave up 5 bases and V 5 bases, and 15 bases lay outside the gene matches. CDR3 bases: TGTGCCAGCAGCCAGTCCCTGGCTAGCGGGAGTCCGAACGAGCAGTACTTC. Translated: CASSQSLASGSPNEQYF. Filled out from reference TRBV7-2 and TRBJ2-7, the complete variable domain reads GAGVSQSPSNKVTEKGKDVELRCDPISGHTALYWYRQSLGQGLEFLIYFQGNSAPDKSGLPSDRFSAERTGGSVSTLTIQRTQQEDSAVYLCASSQSLASGSPNEQYFGPGTRLTVT.

On this clonotype: Given a much more abundant clone one base away, this may be a read error. This chain joins TRBV10-3 and TRBJ2-3; 8 bases match TRBD2. This CDR3 region has 14 residues. With 6 bases clipped from V and 5 bases from J, the junction kept 7 bases outside the gene matches. The germline V gene encodes CDR1 ENHRY and CDR2 SYGVKD. CDR3 sequence: CAIREVREGDTQYF. Written as DNA, the CDR3 is TGTGCCATCAGGGAGGTTCGGGAGGGAGATACGCAGTATTTT.

V usage is TRBV3-1 and J usage is TRBJ1-4; TRBD1 is a possible D gene (6 bases). Per the germline V gene, CDR1 is LGHDT and CDR2 is YNNKEL (reference sequence). The V end lost 4 bases, the J end lost 10 bases, and 16 bases lay between the germline ends. The length of the CDR3 is 14 residues. CDR3 loop: CASSLDRSTGKLFF. The CDR3 coding sequence is TGTGCCAGCAGCCTTGACAGGTCGACTGGAAAACTGTTTTTT.

The chain recombines TRBV20-1 with TRBJ2-5; D may be TRBD2 (6 bases). Germline CDR1 is DFQATT and CDR2 is SNEGSKA (reference sequence). The CDR3 extends over 13 amino acids. The CDR3 DNA is TGCAGCAGAACTAGCAATAGCGGTGAGACCCAGTACTTC. Its translation is CSRTSNSGETQYF.

This clonotype was recorded many times. The gene calls are TRBV29-1 and TRBJ2-7; 9 nucleotides agree with TRBD1. V lost 6 bases, J lost 4 bases, and 4 bases stayed unmatched. There are 12 residues in the CDR3. Germline V lookup: CDR1 SQVTM, CDR2 ANQGSEA. The CDR3 sequence is CSVETGGYEQYF. The CDR3, as DNA: TGCAGCGTCGAGACAGGGGGGTACGAGCAGTACTTC.